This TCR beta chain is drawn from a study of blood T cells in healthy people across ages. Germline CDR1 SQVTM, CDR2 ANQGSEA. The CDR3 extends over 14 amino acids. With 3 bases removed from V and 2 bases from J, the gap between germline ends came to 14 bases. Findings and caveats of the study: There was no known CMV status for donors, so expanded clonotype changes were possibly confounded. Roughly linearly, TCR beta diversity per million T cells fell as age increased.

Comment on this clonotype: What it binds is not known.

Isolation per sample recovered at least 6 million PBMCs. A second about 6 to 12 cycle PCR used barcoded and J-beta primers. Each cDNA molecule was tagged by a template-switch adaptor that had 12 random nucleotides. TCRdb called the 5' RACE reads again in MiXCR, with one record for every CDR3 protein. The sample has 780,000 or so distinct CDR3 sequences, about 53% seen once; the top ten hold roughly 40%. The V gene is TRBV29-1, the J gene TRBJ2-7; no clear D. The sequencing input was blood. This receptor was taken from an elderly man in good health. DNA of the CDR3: TGCAGCGTTGAGGTAGAGACCCAGACCTACGAGCAGTACTTC. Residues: CSVEVETQTYEQYF.